Detailed here is one T cell receptor beta chain. This sample stems from a study of blood T cell repertoires in COVID-19. Libraries were prepared by immunoSEQ multiplex PCR; TCRdb keeps only in-frame clonotypes and omits some of them. The sample records more than 90,000 clones, 87% being singletons. V shed 6 bases, J shed 8 bases, and the junction held 11 bases outside the gene matches. This CDR3 has 14 amino acids. Per the germline V gene, CDR1 is MDHEN and CDR2 is SYDVKM. This TCR derives from a woman aged 55 to 70 with COVID-19, enrolled during active disease. The specimen sequenced was peripheral blood. The gene calls are TRBV28 and TRBJ1-2; 8 bases agree with TRBD1. The CDR3 is CASRRPTGAIGYTF. The CDR3 nucleotides are TGTGCCAGCAGGCGCCCGACAGGGGCTATAGGCTACACCTTC.